The 7 T cell receptor beta chains below were found in one sample sequenced in a study of T-cell reconstitution after alpha-beta-depleted transplantation in children (dated by TCRdb to 2016 to 2017). The treatment or condition label of this sample denotes: allogeneic hematopoietic cell transplantation with graft depleted of TCRalphabeta T cells and CD19 B cells. The library came from PCR. Sequenced using an Illumina HiSeq 2500. Molecular barcoding was employed in the preparation of TCR libraries, with unique molecular identifiers being used to normalize TCRbeta repertoire quantification. TCRdb handled the public reads itself, with Q25 trimming in fastp and clone calling in MiXCR, and kept productive beta chains. Rows are unified per CDR3 protein, each entry keeping the most common DNA and genes. The sample records around 580,000 distinct CDR3 sequences, 20% to 25% of which are singletons. Roughly 14% of the sample belongs to the ten largest clones.

The sample consisted of PBMCs, mostly from graft donor cells, taken 360 days after TCRalphabeta/CD19-depleted stem cell transplant. Receptors were obtained from a boy younger than two who had a stem cell transplant for acute myeloid leukemia, so the T cells may come from the graft donor.

In this sample, this clonotype turned up many times. The chain employs TRBV12-3 or TRBV12-4 and TRBJ1-2; D is undetermined. V lost 6 bases to trimming and J lost 1 base, with 15 bases between them. The CDR3 covers 15 residues. CDR3 amino acids: CASSDGRWINYGYTF. The CDR3 DNA reads as TGTGCCAGCAGCGACGGCAGGTGGATTAACTATGGCTACACCTTC.

This clonotype showed up just a few times. V and J are TRBV10-3 and TRBJ2-3; 7 positions match TRBD2. Germline-derived CDR1 and CDR2 are ENHRY and SYGVKD. The CDR3 contains 14 residues. The V segment lost 5 bases and the J segment 2 bases; nucleotides outside the gene matches: 4. In nucleotides, the CDR3 is TGTGCCATCAGTCCAAGCGGGGCCACAGATACGCAGTATTTT. Translating gives CAISPSGATDTQYF.

This clonotype has a single count. This chain uses TRBV5-1 with TRBJ2-5; D is perhaps TRBD2 (5 bases). V was cut by 5 bases and J by 0 bases, with 11 bases left in between. This CDR3 spans 14 amino acids. CDR1 and CDR2 from the germline V gene are SGHRS and YFSETQ. The CDR3 nucleotides read TGCGCCAGCAGGGACTCCACGAACCAAGAGACCCAGTACTTC. Translated: CASRDSTNQETQYF. Combining the CDR3 with reference TRBV5-1 and TRBJ2-5 gives the whole variable domain KAGVTQTPRYLIKTRGQQVTLSCSPISGHRSVSWYQQTPGQGLQFLFEYFSETQRNKGNFPGRFSGRQFSNSRSEMNVSTLELGDSALYLCASRDSTNQETQYFGPGTRLLVL.

This clonotype showed up just a few times. The V call is TRBV15, the J call TRBJ2-1; D is uncertain. With 8 bases removed from V and 4 bases from J, the gap between germline ends came to 12 bases. The V gene's germline CDR1 is LNHNV and CDR2 YYDKDF (reference sequence). The CDR3 spans 13 residues. The CDR3 DNA is TGTGCCACCGTTCTTCCCCCTTACAATGAGCAGTTCTTC. It yields the protein CATVLPPYNEQFF.

The CDR3 loop is CASNLGDTQYF. CDR3 DNA sequence: TGTGCCAGCAACTTGGGAGATACGCAGTATTTT. The rearrangement joins TRBV28 to TRBJ2-3; no clear D gene. The CDR3 is 11 residues long. Germline V lookup: CDR1 MDHEN, CDR2 SYDVKM. Trimming cost V 7 bases and J 5 bases, with 7 bases left between them.

This clonotype occurred many times. V is TRBV9 and J is TRBJ2-3; tentatively, D is TRBD2 (5 bases). This CDR3 spans 15 amino acids. CDR1 and CDR2 (germline): SGDLS, YYNGEE. V shed 3 bases and J shed 1 base, with 12 bases lying between them. CDR3 sequence (DNA): TGTGCCAGCAGCGAGGAGGTACGAGGCACAGATACGCAGTATTTT. Residues: CASSEEVRGTDTQYF.

The chain combines TRBV6-1 with TRBJ2-3; D possibly matches TRBD1 or TRBD2 (5 bases each). The V end was cut by 6 bases, the J end by 3 bases, with 10 bases between. The CDR3 covers 13 residues. Germline CDR1 reads MNHNS; CDR2 reads SASEGT. The CDR3 reads CASRQGVTDTQYF. For the CDR3, the DNA is TGTGCCAGCAGGCAGGGAGTGACAGATACGCAGTATTTT.